A selection of T cell receptor beta chains follows, all from one sample in a study of T cell responses to AZD1222 COVID-19 vaccine. Method: immunoSEQ multiplex PCR; TCRdb's copy keeps in-frame clones and lacks some. The table records about 75,000 clones, around 89% of them present only once. Sequenced here: peripheral blood, sampled 28 days after the second dose of the MenACWY control vaccine. Source of these receptors: an adult who received the MenACWY meningococcal vaccine as a control. Each CDR3 is given with its conserved first and last residue. Fields, in order: D gene, clone size, V gene, J gene, CDR3 protein, CDR3 DNA. The D gene is left open where the match is weak. Part of the rows lack a size; the others show once, few, many or a class for expanded clones.

>TRBD2|once|TRBV5-4|TRBJ2-2
CASNSLAGLTGTGELFF
TGTGCCAGCAACTCACTAGCGGGGTTAACGGGGACCGGGGAGCTGTTTTTT
>NA|NA|TRBV7-2|TRBJ1-6
CASSHEGGLNNSPLHF
TGTGCCAGCAGCCATGAGGGGGGGCTCAATAATTCACCCCTCCACTTT
>TRBD1|NA|TRBV19|TRBJ1-1
CASSIDHGTGFLNTEAFF
TGTGCCAGTAGTATAGATCACGGGACAGGGTTTCTCAACACTGAAGCTTTCTTT
>TRBD1|NA|TRBV5-1|TRBJ1-6
CASSLQGAGSPLHF
TGCGCCAGCAGCTTACAGGGGGCAGGTTCACCCCTCCACTTT
>NA|NA|TRBV7-9|TRBJ2-1
CASSFFEGPNEQFF
TGTGCCAGCAGCTTTTTCGAGGGGCCCAATGAGCAGTTCTTC
>NA|NA|TRBV6-5|TRBJ2-1
CASSPNRALYNEQFF
TGTGCCAGCAGTCCCAACAGGGCTCTATACAATGAGCAGTTCTTC
>NA|NA|TRBV3-1/TRBV3-2|TRBJ1-2
CASSHRQVSRYGYTF
TGTGCCAGCAGCCACCGACAGGTCTCGCGGTATGGCTACACCTTC
>TRBD1|NA|TRBV5-5|TRBJ1-4
CASSRGQLNEKLFF
TGTGCCAGCAGCCGGGGACAGCTTAATGAAAAACTGTTTTTT
>TRBD1|once|TRBV7-3|TRBJ2-3
CASSSGQGVTDTQYF
TGTGCCAGCAGCTCGGGACAGGGAGTCACAGATACGCAGTATTTT
>NA|NA|TRBV3-1/TRBV3-2|TRBJ1-5
CASSQEWGAGQPQHF
TGTGCCAGCAGCCAAGAATGGGGGGCCGGGCAGCCCCAGCATTTT
>NA|NA|TRBV12-3/TRBV12-4|TRBJ2-7
CASRRGQTYEQYF
TGTGCCAGCAGGCGTGGACAGACCTACGAGCAGTACTTC
>NA|NA|TRBV30|TRBJ1-1
CAWSVQYATEAFF
TGTGCCTGGAGTGTACAGTATGCCACTGAAGCTTTCTTT
>NA|NA|TRBV12-5|TRBJ1-6
CASARDSPGNSPLHF
TGTGCTAGTGCCCGGGACTCTCCGGGAAATTCACCCCTCCACTTT
>TRBD1|NA|TRBV20-1|TRBJ1-6
CSASFGQVVQSPLHF
TGCAGTGCTAGTTTCGGACAGGTGGTTCAATCACCCCTCCACTTT
>NA|NA|TRBV29-1|TRBJ1-1
CSVVGGREGNTEAFF
TGCAGCGTTGTAGGGGGAAGGGAAGGGAACACTGAAGCTTTCTTT
>NA|NA|TRBV12-3/TRBV12-4|TRBJ2-7
CASSADREQYF
TGTGCCAGCAGTGCAGACAGGGAGCAGTACTTC
>TRBD2|NA|TRBV5-1|TRBJ2-3
CASSFSGEGTDTQYF
TGCGCCAGCAGCTTTAGCGGGGAGGGGACAGATACGCAGTATTTT
>NA|NA|TRBV5-1|TRBJ2-7
CASSLAWGYEQYF
TGCGCCAGCAGCTTGGCCTGGGGCTACGAGCAGTACTTC
>NA|NA|TRBV9|TRBJ2-7
CASSVVGDPAYEQYF
TGTGCCAGCAGCGTAGTGGGGGACCCAGCCTACGAGCAGTACTTC
>TRBD2|once|TRBV19|TRBJ2-7
CASSTGLAGGTYEQYF
TGTGCCAGTAGTACGGGACTAGCGGGGGGGACCTACGAGCAGTACTTC
>NA|NA|TRBV5-4|TRBJ2-1
CASSDRSGQWNEQFF
TGTGCCAGCAGCGACCGATCGGGCCAATGGAATGAGCAGTTCTTC
>NA|NA|TRBV2|TRBJ1-6
CASSENRRDNSPLHF
TGTGCCAGCAGTGAAAATCGGCGGGATAATTCACCCCTCCACTTT
>NA|once|TRBV28|TRBJ1-1
CASRTTAENTEAFF
TGTGCCAGCAGGACGACAGCCGAGAACACTGAAGCTTTCTTT
>NA|NA|TRBV7-2|TRBJ1-6
CASSLEGGSYNSPLHF
TGTGCCAGCAGCTTAGAAGGGGGCTCCTATAATTCACCCCTCCACTTT
>NA|NA|TRBV29-1|TRBJ1-2
CSVADSWNYGYTF
TGCAGCGTTGCGGACAGCTGGAACTATGGCTACACCTTC
>NA|NA|TRBV7-3|TRBJ2-2
CASSLGLSAGTGELFF
TGTGCCAGCAGCTTAGGTTTGAGTGCCGGCACCGGGGAGCTGTTTTTT
>NA|few|TRBV18|TRBJ1-2
CASSPGTVFYGYTF
TGTGCCAGCTCACCTGGGACTGTGTTCTATGGCTACACCTTC
>NA|NA|TRBV6-5|TRBJ1-3
CASTQRGDGNTIYF
TGTGCCAGCACCCAACGGGGTGACGGAAACACCATATATTTT
>NA|NA|TRBV30|TRBJ1-2
CAWSPFEGSGYGYTF
TGTGCCTGGAGTCCCTTTGAGGGTAGTGGCTATGGCTACACCTTC
>NA|NA|TRBV4-2|TRBJ2-3
CASSQAAIRGGLDTQYF
TGTGCCAGCAGCCAAGCCGCCATCCGGGGAGGCTTGGATACGCAGTATTTT
>NA|NA|TRBV2|TRBJ1-3
CATEDTSNSGNTIYF
TGTGCCACCGAGGACACATCCAACTCTGGAAACACCATATATTTT
>NA|NA|TRBV4-1|TRBJ1-5
CASSQKQGSNQPQHF
TGCGCCAGCAGCCAAAAACAGGGTAGCAATCAGCCCCAGCATTTT
>NA|NA|TRBV5-5|TRBJ1-4
CASRPQDGNEKLFF
TGTGCCAGCAGACCCCAGGACGGAAATGAAAAACTGTTTTTT
>NA|NA|TRBV9|TRBJ2-5
CASSVATGVETQYF
TGTGCCAGCAGCGTAGCTACGGGGGTAGAGACCCAGTACTTC
>TRBD1|NA|TRBV19|TRBJ1-4
CASSQTGIGEKLFF
TGTGCCAGTAGTCAGACAGGGATCGGCGAAAAACTGTTTTTT
>NA|NA|TRBV7-2|TRBJ2-2
CASSLVSTGELFF
TGTGCCAGCAGCTTAGTGTCAACCGGGGAGCTGTTTTTT
>NA|NA|TRBV7-9|TRBJ1-2
CASSSHPANGYTF
TGTGCCAGCAGCTCCCACCCAGCAAATGGCTACACCTTC
>NA|few|TRBV27|TRBJ1-5
CASSSGLGPQHF
TGTGCCAGCAGTTCCGGGTTGGGGCCCCAGCATTTT
>NA|NA|TRBV30|TRBJ1-5
CAWSGGSRQPQHF
TGTGCCTGGAGCGGAGGCTCTCGTCAGCCCCAGCATTTT